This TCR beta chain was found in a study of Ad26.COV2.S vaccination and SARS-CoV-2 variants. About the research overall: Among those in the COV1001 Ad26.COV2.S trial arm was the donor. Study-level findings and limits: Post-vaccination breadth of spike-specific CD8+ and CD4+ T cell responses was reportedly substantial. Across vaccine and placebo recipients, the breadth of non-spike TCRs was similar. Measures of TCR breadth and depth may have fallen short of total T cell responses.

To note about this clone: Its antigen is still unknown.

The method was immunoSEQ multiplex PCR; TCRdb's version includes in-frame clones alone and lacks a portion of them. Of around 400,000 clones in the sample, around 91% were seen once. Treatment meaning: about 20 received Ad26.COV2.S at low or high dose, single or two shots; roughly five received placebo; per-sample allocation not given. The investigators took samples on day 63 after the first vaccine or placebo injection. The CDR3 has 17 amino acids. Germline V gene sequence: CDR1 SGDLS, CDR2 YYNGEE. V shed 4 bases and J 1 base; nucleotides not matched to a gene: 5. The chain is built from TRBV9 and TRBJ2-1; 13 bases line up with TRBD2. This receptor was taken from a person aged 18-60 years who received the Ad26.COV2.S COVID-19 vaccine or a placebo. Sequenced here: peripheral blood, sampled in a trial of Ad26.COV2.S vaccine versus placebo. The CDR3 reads CASSLRTSGSSYNEQFF. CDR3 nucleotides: TGTGCCAGCAGCCTTCGGACTAGCGGGAGTTCCTACAATGAGCAGTTCTTC. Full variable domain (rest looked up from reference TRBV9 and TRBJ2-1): DSGVTQTPKHLITATGQRVTLRCSPRSGDLSVYWYQQSLDQGLQFLIQYYNGEERAKGNILERFSAQQFPDLHSELNLSSLELGDSALYFCASSLRTSGSSYNEQFFGPGTRLTVL.